What follows is one T cell receptor beta chain and its context. The antigen remains undetermined. The libraries were made with immunoSEQ v3.0 at survey level. The data were produced by immunoSEQ multiplex PCR, yet TCRdb's version contains in-frame clones alone and is incomplete. This repertoire shows about 33,000 clones, over 60% found once; its top ten account for 7% to 7.5%. The source of the sample is a study of long-term antiretroviral therapy in people with HIV. From germline, CDR1 is SQVTM and CDR2 ANQGSEA. The CDR3 runs to 11 residues. V was clipped by 4 bases and J by 7 bases, with 9 bases between them. Study observations and caveats: Information pertaining to ART adherence, viral resistance or therapeutic modifications was not obtained. At every time point, clones expanded before ART dominated the repertoire.

The clonotype originates from a woman aged 45-59 years with HIV. The sample in question was unsorted PBMCs, obtained 2 years after starting antiretroviral therapy. The J gene is TRBJ2-3, the V gene TRBV29-1, with D tentatively TRBD1 or TRBD2 (5 bases each). CDR3 protein: CSVGDLNTQYF. The CDR3 coding sequence is TGCAGCGTTGGGGACCTTAATACGCAGTATTTT.